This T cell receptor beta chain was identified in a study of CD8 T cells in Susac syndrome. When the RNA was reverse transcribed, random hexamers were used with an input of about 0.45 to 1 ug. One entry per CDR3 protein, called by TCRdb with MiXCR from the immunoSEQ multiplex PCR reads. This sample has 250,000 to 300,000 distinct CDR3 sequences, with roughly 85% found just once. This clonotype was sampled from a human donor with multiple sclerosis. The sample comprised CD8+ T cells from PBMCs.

CDR3 in amino acids: CASSETSGSHNEQFF. The CDR3 bases are TGTGCCAGCAGCGAGACTAGCGGTTCCCACAATGAGCAGTTCTTC. The chain joins TRBV7-3 to TRBJ2-1; 9 bases align to TRBD2. Germline loops: CDR1 SGHTA, CDR2 FQGTGA. This CDR3 spans 15 amino acids. The trim removed 5 bases at V and 5 bases at J, leaving 7 bases unmatched.